This T cell receptor (beta chain) was obtained from a study of shared clonotypes between healthy human individuals. Study-wide results and caveats: Investigators expected sequencing depth to affect clonotype sharing among donors.

Naive CD8 cells comprised CD45RO-negative, CCR7-positively selected cells, excluding terminally differentiated effector memory CD45RA+ cells. Every donor, a Caucasian adult, lived in Nashville, Tennessee. In the case of this clone: Its antigen is unidentified.

With 5 bases removed from V and 8 bases from J, the gap between germline ends came to 21 bases. Germline lookup yields CDR1 MNHEY and CDR2 SMNVEV (reference sequence). This CDR3 is 15 amino acids long. The assay used deep level. Libraries were prepared by immunoSEQ multiplex PCR; TCRdb keeps only in-frame clonotypes and omits some of them. This table has approximately 2,000,000 clones, just over 90% appearing once. This receptor was obtained from a man aged 18 to 30 in good health. Some clones in this sample may be carry-over from other donors' samples. The source material was naive CD8+ T cells from PBMCs. The chain joins TRBV27 to TRBJ1-1, with a weak D call TRBD1 (6 bases). Here the CDR3 reads CASSQDSTGLAEAFF. For the CDR3, the DNA is TGTGCCAGCAGTCAGGACTCGACAGGCTTGGCAGAAGCTTTCTTT.